This T cell receptor beta chain was recovered during a study of T cell changes during pregnancy in multiple sclerosis. Germline assignment: CDR1 SGHKS and CDR2 YYEKEE (reference sequence). This CDR3 region has 13 residues. Trimming removed 2 bases from V and 9 bases from J; junction bases left unmatched: 7. Libraries were prepared by immunoSEQ multiplex PCR; TCRdb keeps only in-frame clonotypes and omits some of them. The sample gives about 66,000 clones, over 75% of which show up once; about 5.8% is in the top ten. The chain has TRBV5-5 and TRBJ1-1, with 7 bases fitting TRBD1. The clonotype originates from a female donor with multiple sclerosis, enrolled in a pregnancy study. The sequencing used CD8+ T cells from peripheral blood mononuclear cells, collected before pregnancy. Written as DNA, the CDR3 is TGTGCCAGCAGCTTAGTTTCGGGACAGCAAGCTTTCTTT. Encoded protein: CASSLVSGQQAFF.